This T cell receptor beta chain was sequenced during a study of cytomegalovirus exposure and HLA in healthy donors. Findings of the study overall: From TCR beta sequences, most subjects' HLA-A and HLA-B alleles were reportedly predicted accurately.

In the case of this clone: No antigen is known for it.

Vbeta (60) and Jbeta (13) primers were used in the PCR. Assay: immunoSEQ multiplex PCR; the TCRdb copy retains only in-frame clones and omits some. The table records 150,000 to 200,000 clones, around 80% of them present only once. The sequenced sample was PBMCs. This clonotype originated in a woman aged 25 to 39 in good health and CMV-seronegative.

As DNA, the CDR3 is TGTGCCAGCAGAGGACTCAAAGAGACCCAGTACTTC. Encoded protein: CASRGLKETQYF. This sequence joins TRBV7-9 and TRBJ2-5; D perhaps matches TRBD2 (5 bases). The V gene's germline CDR1 is SEHNR and CDR2 FQNEAQ (reference sequence). This CDR3 has 12 residues. Trimming shortened V by 6 bases and J by 3 bases, and 8 bases separated the two germline ends.